The sequence of this TCR beta chain was determined in a study of T cells after yellow fever vaccination. Background on the study: The authors prepared low-cell-number fractions using SMART-Seq v4 Ultra Low Input. Findings of the study overall: It was a weaker secondary response, yet one that peaked faster, at day 5 versus 15.

This CDR3 has 14 amino acids. V gave up 11 bases and J gave up 5 bases, with 19 bases separating them. CDR1 is SEHNR, CDR2 FQNEAQ, per germline (reference sequence). TCRdb reprocessed the 5' RACE reads with MiXCR, giving one entry per CDR3 protein. Here the sample spans roughly 160,000 distinct CDR3 sequences, around 9% being singletons. Remarks on this clonotype: Its target is not known.

This TCR came from a man between 18 and 35 years old who received the YFV17D yellow fever vaccine. This chain joins TRBV7-9 and TRBJ2-1; the D gene is possibly TRBD2 (5 bases). Sequenced material: CD8+ T cells sorted from PBMCs, taken 45 days after the yellow fever booster vaccination. The CDR3, as DNA: TGTGCCCCCCAGCTAGTCGGAGGCGACAATGAGCAGTTCTTC. It is translated as CAPQLVGGDNEQFF.